These 11 T cell receptor beta chains share one sample of origin, sequenced in a study of graft-versus-host responses after intestinal transplantation. The method was immunoSEQ multiplex PCR; TCRdb's version includes in-frame clones alone and lacks a portion of them. The sample records some 21,000 clones, 25% to 35% being singletons. Irradiated, violet-dye-labeled stimulators (approximately 200,000) were plated alongside approximately 200,000 CFSE-labeled responders. The sample in question was alloreactive CD8+ T cells from a mixed lymphocyte reaction culture, obtained before intestinal transplant. Subset: CFSE-low proliferating T cells sorted from roughly six-day pre-transplant mixed lymphocyte reaction (GvH or HvG direction). The receptors stem from a human patient who received an intestinal transplant.

This clone appeared a few times. CDR3 sequence (DNA): TGTGCCAGCAGTTCGAGCGGGAGTTGGAATGAGCAGTTCTTC. The encoded protein is CASSSSGSWNEQFF. This chain uses TRBV27 with TRBJ2-1; 8 bases match TRBD2. V was clipped by 4 bases and J by 7 bases; unmatched bases: 6. Germline assignment: CDR1 MNHEY and CDR2 SMNVEV (reference sequence). This CDR3 has 14 residues.

This chain uses TRBV29-1 with TRBJ2-7; possible D gene TRBD2, 6 bases. The V gene's germline CDR1 is SQVTM and CDR2 ANQGSEA. V lost 1 base and J 2 bases, leaving 15 bases between the germline ends. The CDR3 covers 15 residues. CDR3 DNA: TGCAGCGTTGAAGGGGGCGGGACCGTTCCCTACGAGCAGTACTTC. This codes for CSVEGGGTVPYEQYF.

Only a few counts were recorded for this clone. The J gene is TRBJ1-6, the V gene TRBV19; 8 bases agree with TRBD1. CDR1 and CDR2 from the germline V gene are LNHDA and SQIVND (reference sequence). V gave up 5 bases and J gave up 9 bases; unmatched junction bases: 6. This CDR3 is 14 amino acids long. The CDR3 reads CASSQTGVFSPLHF. CDR3 DNA sequence: TGTGCCAGTAGTCAGACAGGGGTGTTTTCACCCCTCCACTTT.

The rearrangement joins TRBV28 to TRBJ2-7; D is unclear. The CDR3 is made up of 13 amino acids. V shed 2 bases and J shed 3 bases, with 8 bases lying between them. Germline V gene data show CDR1 as MDHEN and CDR2 as SYDVKM. CDR3 amino acids: CASSLGQIYEQYF. CDR3 sequence (DNA): TGTGCCAGCAGTTTAGGCCAGATCTACGAGCAGTACTTC.

The chain carries TRBV5-1 and TRBJ1-2; TRBD1 might be the D (5 bases). V was shortened by 4 bases and J by 6 bases, with 19 bases between the two germline ends. Germline V gene sequence: CDR1 SGHRS, CDR2 YFSETQ. The CDR3 runs 15 residues. For the CDR3, the DNA is TGCGCCAGCAGCAAGCCGGGACTCCGAGAGAATGGCTACACCTTC. This codes for CASSKPGLRENGYTF.

CDR3 bases: TGTGCCAGCAGACTCAGGGGAGTCGCCACAGATACGCAGTATTTT. As protein: CASRLRGVATDTQYF. This chain connects TRBV7-9 to TRBJ2-3; D is perhaps TRBD1 (6 bases). Trimming cost V 6 bases and J 2 bases, with 15 bases left between them. This CDR3 has 15 residues. CDR1 and CDR2 (germline): SEHNR, FQNEAQ (reference sequence). Full variable domain (remainder filled in from reference TRBV7-9 and TRBJ2-3): DTGVSQNPRHKITKRGQNVTFRCDPISEHNRLYWYRQTLGQGPEFLTYFQNEAQLEKSRLLSDRFSAERPKGSFSTLEIQRTEQGDSAMYLCASRLRGVATDTQYFGPGTRLTVL.

For this clone: A much larger clone differs from this one at a single base, so this may be a read error. CDR3 loop: CASSNIQNSHEQYF. CDR3 nucleotides: TGTGCCAGCAGCAATATCCAAAACTCCCACGAGCAGTACTTC. The genes are TRBV4-2 and TRBJ2-7; D is undetermined. The CDR3 extends over 14 amino acids. Germline CDR1 reads LGHNA; CDR2 reads YNFKEQ.

In this sample, this clone turned up a few times. This chain connects TRBV7-9 to TRBJ2-3, with D uncertain. Germline V lookup: CDR1 SEHNR, CDR2 FQNEAQ (reference sequence). CDR3 length equals 12 residues. The V and J ends lost 5 bases and 6 bases respectively, with 9 bases between them. This chain's CDR3 is CASSPTGDTQYF. In DNA form, the CDR3 reads TGTGCCAGCAGCCCTACCGGGGATACGCAGTATTTT.

This clone was found a few times. V usage is TRBV27 and J usage is TRBJ2-7; the D gene is possibly TRBD2 (6 bases). The CDR3 runs to 13 residues. CDR1 MNHEY and CDR2 SMNVEV come from the germline V gene (reference sequence). V was shortened by 9 bases and J by 5 bases, with 17 bases between the two germline ends. The DNA of the CDR3 is TGTGCCAGTGGATCCACGGCGGGGAACGAGCAGTACTTC. Translation gives CASGSTAGNEQYF.

This clone came up a few times. As DNA, the CDR3 is TGCAGCGTTGCGGGGGGGGACTCCTACGAGCAGTACTTC. It specifies CSVAGGDSYEQYF. This rearrangement joins TRBV29-1 to TRBJ2-7; TRBD2 matches at 8 bases. The length of the CDR3 is 13 residues. Germline CDR1 and CDR2: SQVTM and ANQGSEA. V shed 4 bases, J shed 0 bases, and the junction held 2 bases outside the gene matches.

This clone came up a few times. V usage is TRBV5-1 and J usage is TRBJ2-2; maybe TRBD1 (6 bases). The CDR3 has 14 residues. The germline V and J ends were trimmed by 4 bases and 5 bases, with 12 bases remaining between them. The germline V gene encodes CDR1 SGHRS and CDR2 YFSETQ. The CDR3 DNA reads TGCGCCAGCAGCACTGGACAGCCTACCGGGGAGCTGTTTTTT. Amino acid sequence: CASSTGQPTGELFF. The full variable domain, rest sourced from reference TRBV5-1 and TRBJ2-2, is KAGVTQTPRYLIKTRGQQVTLSCSPISGHRSVSWYQQTPGQGLQFLFEYFSETQRNKGNFPGRFSGRQFSNSRSEMNVSTLELGDSALYLCASSTGQPTGELFFGEGSRLTVL.